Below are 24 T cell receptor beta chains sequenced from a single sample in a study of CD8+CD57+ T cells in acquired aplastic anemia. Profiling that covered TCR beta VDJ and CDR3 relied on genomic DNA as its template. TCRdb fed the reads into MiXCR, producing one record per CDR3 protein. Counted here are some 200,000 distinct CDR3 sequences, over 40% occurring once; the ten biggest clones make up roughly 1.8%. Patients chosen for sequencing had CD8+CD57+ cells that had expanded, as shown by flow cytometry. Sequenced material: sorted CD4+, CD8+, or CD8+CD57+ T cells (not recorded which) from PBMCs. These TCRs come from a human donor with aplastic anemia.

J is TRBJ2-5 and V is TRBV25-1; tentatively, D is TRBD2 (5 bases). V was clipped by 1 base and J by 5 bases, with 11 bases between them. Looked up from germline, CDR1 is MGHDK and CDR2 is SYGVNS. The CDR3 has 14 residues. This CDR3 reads CASSEFGVAETQYF. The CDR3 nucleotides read TGTGCCAGCAGTGAATTCGGGGTCGCGGAGACCCAGTACTTC.

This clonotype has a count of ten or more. The CDR3 DNA reads TGCGCCAGCAGCTTGGGGACTAGCGGTAGCACAGATACGCAGTATTTT. Residues: CASSLGTSGSTDTQYF. The rearrangement joins TRBV5-1 to TRBJ2-3, with 10 nucleotides matching TRBD2. Germline V CDR1 and CDR2: SGHRS, YFSETQ. Unmatched junction bases numbered 1, after V lost 0 bases and J lost 0 bases. This CDR3 contains 16 residues.

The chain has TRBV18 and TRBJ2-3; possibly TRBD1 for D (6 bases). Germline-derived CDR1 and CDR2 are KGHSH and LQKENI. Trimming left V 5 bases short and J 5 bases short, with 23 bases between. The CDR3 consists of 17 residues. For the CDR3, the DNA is TGTGCCAGCTCAGCAAAACCGGACAGCTCTACACGAGATACGCAGTATTTT. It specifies CASSAKPDSSTRDTQYF.

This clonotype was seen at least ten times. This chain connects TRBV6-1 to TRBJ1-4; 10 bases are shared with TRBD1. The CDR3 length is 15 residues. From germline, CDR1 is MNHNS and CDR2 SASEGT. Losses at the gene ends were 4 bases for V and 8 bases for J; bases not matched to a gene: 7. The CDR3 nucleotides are TGTGCCAGCAGTGCTGACAGGGGGCGAGGGGAAAAACTGTTTTTT. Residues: CASSADRGRGEKLFF.

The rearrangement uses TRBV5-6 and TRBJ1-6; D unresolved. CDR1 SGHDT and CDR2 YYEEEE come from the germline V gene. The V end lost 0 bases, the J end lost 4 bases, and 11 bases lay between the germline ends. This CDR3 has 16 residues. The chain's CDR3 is CASSLGPPRYNSPLHF. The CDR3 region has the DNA TGTGCCAGCAGCTTGGGTCCCCCGCGGTATAATTCACCCCTCCACTTT.

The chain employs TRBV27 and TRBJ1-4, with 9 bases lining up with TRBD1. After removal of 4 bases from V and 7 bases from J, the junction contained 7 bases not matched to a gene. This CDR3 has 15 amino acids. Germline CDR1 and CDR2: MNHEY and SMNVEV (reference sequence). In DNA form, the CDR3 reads TGTGCCAGCAGTTCTCTGGGACAGGGAACTGAAAAACTGTTTTTT. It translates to CASSSLGQGTEKLFF.

CDR3 amino acids: CASSYSRQGEDSPLHF. CDR3 DNA: TGTGCCAGCAGTTACTCGAGGCAGGGAGAGGATTCACCCCTCCACTTT. The chain is built from TRBV6-5 and TRBJ1-6; tentative D call: TRBD1 (5 bases). Looked up from germline, CDR1 is MNHEY and CDR2 is SVGAGI. The CDR3 spans 16 residues. Trimming left V 0 bases short and J 8 bases short, with 14 bases between.

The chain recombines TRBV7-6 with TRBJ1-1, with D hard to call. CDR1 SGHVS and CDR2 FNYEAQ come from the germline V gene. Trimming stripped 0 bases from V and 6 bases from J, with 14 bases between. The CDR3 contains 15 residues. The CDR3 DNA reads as TGTGCCAGCAGCTTAGCGGCGTCGAGTGGCGCTGAAGCTTTCTTT. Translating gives CASSLAASSGAEAFF.

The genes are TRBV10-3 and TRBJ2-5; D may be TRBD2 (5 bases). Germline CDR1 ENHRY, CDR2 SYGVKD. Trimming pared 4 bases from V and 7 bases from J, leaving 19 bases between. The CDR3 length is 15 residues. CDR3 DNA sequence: TGTGCCATCAGTGCCGAACAAGGAGGATTCGGGACCCAGTACTTC. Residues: CAISAEQGGFGTQYF.

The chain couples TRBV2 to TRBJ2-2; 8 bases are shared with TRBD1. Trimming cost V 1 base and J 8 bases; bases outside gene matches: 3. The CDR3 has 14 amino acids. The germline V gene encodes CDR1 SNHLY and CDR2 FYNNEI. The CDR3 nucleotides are TGTGCCAGCAGTGAAGTAACAGGGGGAGGGGAGCTGTTTTTT. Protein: CASSEVTGGGELFF. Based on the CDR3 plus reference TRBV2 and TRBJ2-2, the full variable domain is EPEVTQTPSHQVTQMGQEVILRCVPISNHLYFYWYRQILGQKVEFLVSFYNNEISEKSEIFDDQFSVERPDGSNFTLKIRSTKLEDSAMYFCASSEVTGGGELFFGEGSRLTVL.

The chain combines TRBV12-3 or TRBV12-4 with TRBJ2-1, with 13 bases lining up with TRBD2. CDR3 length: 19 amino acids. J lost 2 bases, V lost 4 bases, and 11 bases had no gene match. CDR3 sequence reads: CASSWKLLGTSGTYNEQFF. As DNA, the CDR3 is TGTGCCAGCAGTTGGAAGCTGCTTGGGACTAGCGGGACCTACAATGAGCAGTTCTTC.

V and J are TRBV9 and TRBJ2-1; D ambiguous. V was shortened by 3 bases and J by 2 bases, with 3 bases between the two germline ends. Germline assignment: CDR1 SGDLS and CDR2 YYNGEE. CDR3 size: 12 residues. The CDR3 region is CASSGPYNEQFF. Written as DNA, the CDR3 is TGTGCCAGCAGCGGTCCCTACAATGAGCAGTTCTTC. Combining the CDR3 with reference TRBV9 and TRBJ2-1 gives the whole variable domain DSGVTQTPKHLITATGQRVTLRCSPRSGDLSVYWYQQSLDQGLQFLIQYYNGEERAKGNILERFSAQQFPDLHSELNLSSLELGDSALYFCASSGPYNEQFFGPGTRLTVL.

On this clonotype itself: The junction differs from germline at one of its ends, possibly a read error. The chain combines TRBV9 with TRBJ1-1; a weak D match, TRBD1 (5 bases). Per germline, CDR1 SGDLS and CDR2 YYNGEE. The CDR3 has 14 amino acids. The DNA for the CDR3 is TGTGCCAGCAGTGAAGAGGAGCGGGGGACTGAAGCTCTCTTT. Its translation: CASSEEERGTEALF.

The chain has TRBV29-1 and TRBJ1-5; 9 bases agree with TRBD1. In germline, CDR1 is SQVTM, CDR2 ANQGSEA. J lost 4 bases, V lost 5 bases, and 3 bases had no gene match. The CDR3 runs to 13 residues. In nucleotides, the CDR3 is TGCAGCGTTAATGGACAGGGGAATCAGCCCCAGCATTTT. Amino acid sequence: CSVNGQGNQPQHF.

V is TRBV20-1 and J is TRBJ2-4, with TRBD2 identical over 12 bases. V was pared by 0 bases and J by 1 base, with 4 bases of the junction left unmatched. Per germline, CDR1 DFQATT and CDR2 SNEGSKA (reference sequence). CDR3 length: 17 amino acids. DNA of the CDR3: TGCAGTGCTAGAGATCGACTAGCGGGAGAGGCCAAAAACATTCAGTACTTC. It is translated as CSARDRLAGEAKNIQYF.

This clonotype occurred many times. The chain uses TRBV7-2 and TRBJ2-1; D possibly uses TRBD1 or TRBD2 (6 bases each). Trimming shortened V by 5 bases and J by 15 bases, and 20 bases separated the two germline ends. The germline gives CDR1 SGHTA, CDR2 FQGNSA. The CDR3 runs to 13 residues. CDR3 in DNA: TGTGCCAGCAGCCCGAGGGGGGAGCAGTCCCCGTTCTTC. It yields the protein CASSPRGEQSPFF.

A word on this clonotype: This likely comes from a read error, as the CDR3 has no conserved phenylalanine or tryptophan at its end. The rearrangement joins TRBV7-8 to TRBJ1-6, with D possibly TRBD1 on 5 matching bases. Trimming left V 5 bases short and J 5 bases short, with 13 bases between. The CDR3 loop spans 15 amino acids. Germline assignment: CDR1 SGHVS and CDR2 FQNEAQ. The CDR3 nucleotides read TGTGCCAGCAGCCTCCGTCAGGGCAATAATTCACCCCTCCACCTT. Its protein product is CASSLRQGNNSPLHL.

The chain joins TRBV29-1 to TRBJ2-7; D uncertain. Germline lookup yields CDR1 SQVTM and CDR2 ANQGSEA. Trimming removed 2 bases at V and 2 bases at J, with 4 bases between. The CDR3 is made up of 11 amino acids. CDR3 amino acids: CSVEHTYEQYF. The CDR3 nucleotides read TGCAGCGTTGAACATACCTACGAGCAGTACTTC.

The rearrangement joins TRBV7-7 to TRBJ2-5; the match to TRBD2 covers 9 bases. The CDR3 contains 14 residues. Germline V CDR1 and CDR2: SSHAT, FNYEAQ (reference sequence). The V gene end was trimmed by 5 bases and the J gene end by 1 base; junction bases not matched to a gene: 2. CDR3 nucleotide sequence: TGTGCCAGCAGCGAGACTAGCGGCCAAGAGACCCAGTACTTC. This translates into CASSETSGQETQYF. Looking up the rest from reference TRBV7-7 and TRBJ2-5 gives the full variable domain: GAGVSQSPRYKVTKRGQDVTLRCDPISSHATLYWYQQALGQGPEFLTYFNYEAQPDKSGLPSDRFSAERPEGSISTLTIQRTEQRDSAMYRCASSETSGQETQYFGPGTRLLVL.

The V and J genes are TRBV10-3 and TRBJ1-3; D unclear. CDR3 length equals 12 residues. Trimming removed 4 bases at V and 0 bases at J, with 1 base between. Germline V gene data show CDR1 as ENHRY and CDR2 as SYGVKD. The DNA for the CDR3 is TGTGCCATCAGTGGCTCTGGAAACACCATATATTTT. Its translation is CAISGSGNTIYF.

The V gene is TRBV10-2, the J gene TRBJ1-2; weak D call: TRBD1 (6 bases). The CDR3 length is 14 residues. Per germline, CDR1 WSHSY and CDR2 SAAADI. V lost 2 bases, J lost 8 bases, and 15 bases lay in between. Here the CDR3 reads CASSEARGRGGYTF. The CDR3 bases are TGCGCCAGCAGTGAGGCACGGGGGCGGGGAGGCTACACCTTC.

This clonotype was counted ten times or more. CDR3 DNA sequence: TGTGCCACGGGGGGTAACACAGATACGCAGTATTTT. It codes for CATGGNTDTQYF. The gene calls are TRBV15 and TRBJ2-3; D might be TRBD2 (6 bases). CDR3 length equals 12 residues. Trimming pared 9 bases from V and 2 bases from J, leaving 9 bases between. The germline CDR1 and CDR2 sequences are LNHNV and YYDKDF (reference sequence).

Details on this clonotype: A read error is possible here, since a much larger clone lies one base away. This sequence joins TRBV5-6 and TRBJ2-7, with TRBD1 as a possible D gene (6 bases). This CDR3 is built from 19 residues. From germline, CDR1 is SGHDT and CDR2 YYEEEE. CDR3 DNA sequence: TGTGCCGGCAGCTTGGTTCTGCCCAACAGGGAACGTCCCTTCTACGAGCAGTACTTC. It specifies CAGSLVLPNRERPFYEQYF.

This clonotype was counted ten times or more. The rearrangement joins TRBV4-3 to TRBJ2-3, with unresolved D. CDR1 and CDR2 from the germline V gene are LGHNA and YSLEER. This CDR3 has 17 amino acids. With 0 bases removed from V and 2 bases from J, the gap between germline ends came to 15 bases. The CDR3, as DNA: TGCGCCAGCAGCCAAGATCTGTCCGGCAGTTTCACAGATACGCAGTATTTT. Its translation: CASSQDLSGSFTDTQYF.